Listed here are 11 T cell receptor beta chains from one sample, sequenced in a study of CD8 T cells in ankylosing spondylitis. MiXCR, run by TCRdb on the 5' RACE reads, gives a single entry per CDR3 protein. The data show 250,000 to 350,000 distinct CDR3 sequences, with roughly 20% seen just once and about 3.7% held by the top ten. The sample consisted of blood, either unsorted or a sorted T cell fraction (not recorded which). The receptors shown here come from a female donor with ankylosing spondylitis or in good health (not recorded which).

This clonotype was seen many times. This chain links TRBV7-9 with TRBJ2-1, with D uncertain. CDR1 and CDR2 from the germline V gene are SEHNR and FQNEAQ (reference sequence). This CDR3 is built from 13 residues. Between the trimmed V and J ends, which lost 3 bases and 9 bases, there was a span of 12 bases. The CDR3 here is CASSFIGFGEQFF. The CDR3 nucleotides read TGTGCCAGCAGCTTCATCGGGTTTGGTGAGCAGTTCTTC.

The chain joins TRBV5-8 to TRBJ2-7; 10 positions agree with TRBD2. The length of the CDR3 is 16 residues. Trimming removed 3 bases from V and 6 bases from J; junction bases left unmatched: 12. CDR1 and CDR2 from the germline V gene are SGHTS and YDEGEE. The CDR3 DNA reads as TGTGCCAGCAGCTGGAGACTAGCGGGTGGCCCGGGCGAGCAGTACTTC. This codes for CASSWRLAGGPGEQYF.

CDR3 sequence (DNA): TGTGCCAGCAGTTTAGTTTCCGAGCGTGGTGAGCAGTTCTTC. This codes for CASSLVSERGEQFF. The V call is TRBV28, the J call TRBJ2-1; D call uncertain. Trimming removed 2 bases at V and 9 bases at J, with 14 bases between. Germline loops: CDR1 MDHEN, CDR2 SYDVKM. The CDR3 runs 14 residues.

This clonotype was counted at least ten times. The chain carries TRBV29-1 and TRBJ2-3; no firm D call. Germline CDR1 reads SQVTM; CDR2 reads ANQGSEA. This CDR3 spans 13 amino acids. Trimming left V 4 bases short and J 2 bases short, with 10 bases between. The CDR3 is CSVVRRYTDTQYF. The DNA of the CDR3 is TGCAGCGTTGTACGGCGCTACACAGATACGCAGTATTTT.

This clonotype was counted only a few times. This sequence joins TRBV4-3 and TRBJ2-3; TRBD2 agrees at 9 bases. J was trimmed by 4 bases and V by 0 bases; bases with no gene match: 14. The length of the CDR3 is 19 residues. The germline gives CDR1 LGHNA, CDR2 YSLEER. Written as DNA, the CDR3 is TGCGCCAGCAGCCAAGATCTTGGCGGCGGGAGGGCCTCGGCAGATACGCAGTATTTT. Translation: CASSQDLGGGRASADTQYF.

Only a few counts were recorded for this clonotype. V and J are TRBV18 and TRBJ2-1, with a possible D match to TRBD2 (6 bases). From germline, CDR1 is KGHSH and CDR2 LQKENI. CDR3 length: 17 amino acids. Trimming removed 3 bases at V and 0 bases at J, with 15 bases between. This CDR3 is CASSPHILTSSYNEQFF. CDR3 nucleotide sequence: TGTGCCAGCTCACCCCATATTCTGACTAGCTCCTACAATGAGCAGTTCTTC.

The genes are TRBV12-3 or TRBV12-4 and TRBJ2-2, with D perhaps matching TRBD1 or TRBD2 (7 bases each). The CDR3 loop spans 15 amino acids. V was trimmed by 3 bases and J by 5 bases, leaving 13 bases between them. The CDR3 nucleotides read TGTGCCAGCAGTTTGTGGCAGGGGGGGACCGGGGAGCTGTTTTTT. It codes for CASSLWQGGTGELFF.

V gene TRBV4-3 combines with J gene TRBJ2-1; D may be TRBD2 (5 bases). Germline CDR1 is LGHNA and CDR2 is YSLEER. The CDR3 length is 13 residues. Trimming removed 0 bases at V and 6 bases at J, with 6 bases between. CDR3 DNA sequence: TGCGCCAGCAGCCAAGAGGACTTCAATGAGCAGTTCTTC. Protein: CASSQEDFNEQFF.

This clonotype occurred many times. The chain couples TRBV29-1 to TRBJ2-3; D uncertain. Trimming removed 1 base at V and 0 bases at J, with 8 bases between. The CDR3 contains 14 residues. Germline-derived CDR1 and CDR2 are SQVTM and ANQGSEA. The CDR3 here is CSVEGGTSTDTQYF. DNA for the CDR3: TGCAGCGTTGAAGGGGGAACTAGCACAGATACGCAGTATTTT.

This chain connects TRBV6-2 or TRBV6-3 to TRBJ2-5; D gene unclear. Germline loops: CDR1 MNHEY, CDR2 SVGEGT. V was clipped by 7 bases and J by 7 bases, with 10 bases between them. The CDR3 is 11 residues long. The CDR3 loop is CASTLTGTQYF. The CDR3 bases are TGTGCCAGCACCCTTACGGGGACCCAGTACTTC.

This clonotype came up a few times. This chain connects TRBV3-1 to TRBJ2-2; TRBD2 is a possible D gene (5 bases). This CDR3 contains 15 residues. The V gene lost 2 bases and the J gene lost 8 bases, with 15 bases spanning the gap. Germline CDR1 reads LGHDT; CDR2 reads YNNKEL (reference sequence). The CDR3: CASSQRPGGSGELFF. The CDR3 DNA is TGTGCCAGCAGCCAAAGACCCGGAGGATCTGGGGAGCTGTTTTTT. The variable domain in full, with the rest retrieved from reference TRBV3-1 and TRBJ2-2, is DTAVSQTPKYLVTQMGNDKSIKCEQNLGHDTMYWYKQDSKKFLKIMFSYNNKELIINETVPNRFSPKSPDKAHLNLHINSLELGDSAVYFCASSQRPGGSGELFFGEGSRLTVL.